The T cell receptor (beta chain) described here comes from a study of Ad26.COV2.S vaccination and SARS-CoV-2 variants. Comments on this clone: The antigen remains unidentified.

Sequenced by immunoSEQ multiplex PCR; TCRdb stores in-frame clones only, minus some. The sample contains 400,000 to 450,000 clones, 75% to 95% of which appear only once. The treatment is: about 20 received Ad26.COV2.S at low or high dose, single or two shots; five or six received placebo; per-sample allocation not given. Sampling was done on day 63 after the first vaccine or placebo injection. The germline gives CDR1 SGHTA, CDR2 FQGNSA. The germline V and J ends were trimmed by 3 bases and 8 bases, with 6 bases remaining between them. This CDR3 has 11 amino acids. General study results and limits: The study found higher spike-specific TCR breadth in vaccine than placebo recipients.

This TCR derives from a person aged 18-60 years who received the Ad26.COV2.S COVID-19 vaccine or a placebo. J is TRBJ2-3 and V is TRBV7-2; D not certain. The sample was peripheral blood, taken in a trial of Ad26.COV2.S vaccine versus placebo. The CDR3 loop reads CASSFVRTQYF. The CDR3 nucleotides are TGTGCCAGCAGCTTCGTCCGTACGCAGTATTTT.